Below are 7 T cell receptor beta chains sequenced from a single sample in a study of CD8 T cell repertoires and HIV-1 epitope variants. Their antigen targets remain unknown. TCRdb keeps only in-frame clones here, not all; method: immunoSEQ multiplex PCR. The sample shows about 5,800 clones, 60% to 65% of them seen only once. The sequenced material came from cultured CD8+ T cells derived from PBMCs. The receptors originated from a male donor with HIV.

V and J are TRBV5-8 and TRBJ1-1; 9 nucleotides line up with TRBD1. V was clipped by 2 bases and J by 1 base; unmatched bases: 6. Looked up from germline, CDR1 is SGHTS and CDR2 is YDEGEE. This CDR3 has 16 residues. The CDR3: CASSFGTGWANTEAFF. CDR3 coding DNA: TGTGCCAGCAGCTTTGGGACAGGGTGGGCGAACACTGAAGCTTTCTTT. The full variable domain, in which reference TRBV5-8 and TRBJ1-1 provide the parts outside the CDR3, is EAGVTQSPTHLIKTRGQQATLRCSPISGHTSVYWYQQALGLGLQFLLWYDEGEERNRGNFPPRFSGRQFPNYSSELNVNALELEDSALYLCASSFGTGWANTEAFFGQGTRLTVV.

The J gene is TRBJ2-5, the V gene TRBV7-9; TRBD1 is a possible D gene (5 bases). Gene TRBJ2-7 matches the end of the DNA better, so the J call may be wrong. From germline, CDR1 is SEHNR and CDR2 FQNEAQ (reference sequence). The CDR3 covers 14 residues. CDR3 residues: CASSATDSSYEQYF. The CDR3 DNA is TGTGCCAGCAGCGCGACAGACAGCTCCTACGAGCAGTACTTC.

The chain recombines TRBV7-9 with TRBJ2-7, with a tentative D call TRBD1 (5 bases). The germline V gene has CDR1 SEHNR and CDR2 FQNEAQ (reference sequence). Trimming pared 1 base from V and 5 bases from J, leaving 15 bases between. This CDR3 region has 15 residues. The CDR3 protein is CASSLGQSLFDEQYF. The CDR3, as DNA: TGTGCCAGCAGCTTAGGACAGAGCCTATTTGACGAGCAGTACTTC.

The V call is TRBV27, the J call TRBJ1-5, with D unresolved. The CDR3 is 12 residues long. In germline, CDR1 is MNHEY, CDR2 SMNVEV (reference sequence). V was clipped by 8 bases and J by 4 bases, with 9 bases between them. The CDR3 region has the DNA TGTGCCAGCGGGCCGGGAAATCAGCCCCAGCATTTT. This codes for CASGPGNQPQHF.

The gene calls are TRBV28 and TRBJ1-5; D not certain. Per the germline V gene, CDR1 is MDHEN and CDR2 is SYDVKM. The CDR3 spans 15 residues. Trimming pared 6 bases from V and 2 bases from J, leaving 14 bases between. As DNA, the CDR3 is TGTGCCAGCAGCCTACTCGGGTTTGGCAATCAGCCCCAGCATTTT. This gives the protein CASSLLGFGNQPQHF.

CDR3: CASSMSGLYNEQFF. Here the CDR3 DNA reads TGTGCCAGTAGTATGTCGGGACTTTACAATGAGCAGTTCTTC. The chain employs TRBV19 and TRBJ2-1; tentatively, D is TRBD2 (6 bases). The CDR3 is 14 amino acids. Trimming took off 3 bases at V and 4 bases at J, with 10 bases between the two ends. Germline V gene sequence: CDR1 LNHDA, CDR2 SQIVND (reference sequence).

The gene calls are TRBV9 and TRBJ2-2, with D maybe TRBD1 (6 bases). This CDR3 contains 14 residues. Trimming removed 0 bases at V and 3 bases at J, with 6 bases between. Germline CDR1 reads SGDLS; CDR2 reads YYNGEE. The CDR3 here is CASSVGTDTGELFF. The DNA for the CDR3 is TGTGCCAGCAGCGTAGGGACAGACACCGGGGAGCTGTTTTTT.